The 23 T cell receptor beta chains below all came from one sample that was sequenced in a study of T-cell reconstitution after alpha-beta-depleted transplantation in children. Using unique molecular identifiers, the investigators prepared the TCRbeta library. TCRdb independently ran MiXCR on the PCR reads; one entry per CDR3 protein. The sample records 120,000 to 150,000 distinct CDR3 sequences, about 9% being singletons. The sample here was PBMCs, mostly from graft donor cells, taken 180 days after TCRalphabeta/CD19-depleted stem cell transplant. The source is a female patient aged 2-15 years who had a stem cell transplant for congenital amegakaryocytic thrombocytopenia, so the T cells may come from the graft donor.

This clonotype appeared a few times. The genes are TRBV7-9 and TRBJ1-1; D unclear. Germline CDR1 is SEHNR and CDR2 is FQNEAQ (reference sequence). The V gene lost 3 bases and the J gene lost 7 bases, with 9 bases spanning the gap. This CDR3 comprises 12 residues. The CDR3 spells CASSLSGYEAFF. Written as DNA, the CDR3 is TGTGCCAGCAGCTTGAGCGGTTATGAAGCTTTCTTT. The full variable domain, in which reference TRBV7-9 and TRBJ1-1 provide the parts outside the CDR3, is DTGVSQNPRHKITKRGQNVTFRCDPISEHNRLYWYRQTLGQGPEFLTYFQNEAQLEKSRLLSDRFSAERPKGSFSTLEIQRTEQGDSAMYLCASSLSGYEAFFGQGTRLTVV.

Ten or more counts support this clonotype. The rearrangement uses TRBV20-1 and TRBJ2-3, with 11 bases lining up with TRBD2. Germline-derived CDR1 and CDR2 are DFQATT and SNEGSKA (reference sequence). CDR3 length equals 14 residues. With V trimmed by 5 bases and J by 1 base, 2 bases remained unmatched. The CDR3 loop reads CSAFSGGGTDTQYF. In DNA form, the CDR3 reads TGCAGTGCTTTTAGCGGGGGGGGCACAGATACGCAGTATTTT.

This clonotype has ten or more counts. The rearrangement joins TRBV29-1 to TRBJ2-3; D remains unclear. V lost 6 bases and J lost 1, with 11 bases in between. Germline V lookup: CDR1 SQVTM, CDR2 ANQGSEA. The CDR3 runs 13 residues. The CDR3 sequence: CSVHDQRTDTQYF. CDR3 coding DNA: TGCAGCGTCCATGACCAGCGCACAGATACGCAGTATTTT.

As for this clonotype: A read error may explain this, as a much larger clone is one base away. The chain couples TRBV6-5 to TRBJ1-2; possible D gene TRBD1, 6 bases. The CDR3 has 13 amino acids. Germline CDR1 reads MNHEY; CDR2 reads SVGAGI. In DNA, the CDR3 is TGTCCCAGCAGTTACAGAGGGACAAGCGGCTACACCTTC. Its protein product is CPSSYRGTSGYTF.

The table lists this clonotype with many counts. The CDR3 loop reads CASSQAGGYTEAFF. The DNA of the CDR3 is TGTGCCAGCAGCCAAGCAGGGGGGTACACTGAAGCTTTCTTT. V is TRBV3-1 and J is TRBJ1-1; 7 bases align to TRBD1. From germline, CDR1 is LGHDT and CDR2 YNNKEL (reference sequence). The junction had 2 bases not matched to a gene; V was cut back by 1 base and J by 3 bases. The CDR3 is made up of 14 amino acids. The full variable domain, its missing parts supplied by reference TRBV3-1 and TRBJ1-1, is DTAVSQTPKYLVTQMGNDKSIKCEQNLGHDTMYWYKQDSKKFLKIMFSYNNKELIINETVPNRFSPKSPDKAHLNLHINSLELGDSAVYFCASSQAGGYTEAFFGQGTRLTVV.

This clonotype was seen repeatedly, ten times or more. The chain couples TRBV5-1 to TRBJ2-7; the D is unclear. Germline V lookup: CDR1 SGHRS, CDR2 YFSETQ. Trimming shortened V by 1 base and J by 0 bases, and 2 bases separated the two germline ends. The CDR3 runs 12 residues. CDR3 sequence: CASSLNSYEQYF. The CDR3 nucleotides are TGCGCCAGCAGCTTGAACTCCTACGAGCAGTACTTC.

This clonotype showed up just a few times. The rearrangement links TRBV20-1 to TRBJ2-3, with D possibly called TRBD1 or TRBD2 (7 bases each). The germline V gene encodes CDR1 DFQATT and CDR2 SNEGSKA (reference sequence). This CDR3 is built from 14 residues. Trimming shortened V by 6 bases and J by 0 bases, and 13 bases separated the two germline ends. The CDR3 sequence: CSAPRGGSTDTQYF. CDR3 nucleotide sequence: TGCAGTGCCCCCAGGGGGGGAAGCACAGATACGCAGTATTTT.

This clonotype was detected many times. This sequence joins TRBV20-1 and TRBJ1-5; tentatively, D is TRBD1 (6 bases). The CDR3 has 13 amino acids. Trimming pared 6 bases from V and 4 bases from J, leaving 13 bases between. Germline V gene sequence: CDR1 DFQATT, CDR2 SNEGSKA (reference sequence). The CDR3 bases are TGCAGTGCCCCAAAAGGGGGTAATCAGCCCCAGCATTTT. Amino acids: CSAPKGGNQPQHF.

This clonotype occurred many times. CDR3 nucleotide sequence: TGTGCCAGCAGTTTTTCTCGCGGGGGAGCAGATACGCAGTATTTT. It encodes CASSFSRGGADTQYF. The rearrangement links TRBV12-3 or TRBV12-4 to TRBJ2-3; TRBD2 matches at 7 bases. The CDR3 loop spans 15 amino acids. With 3 bases clipped from V and 4 bases from J, the junction kept 7 bases outside the gene matches.

This clonotype appeared a few times. This sequence joins TRBV18 and TRBJ2-7, with 7 bases identical to TRBD1. The CDR3 spans 15 residues. V was clipped by 3 bases and J by 9 bases; unmatched bases: 14. CDR1 and CDR2 from the germline V gene are KGHSH and LQKENI. Written as DNA, the CDR3 is TGTGCCAGCTCACCTGACAGGGTGTCCTACGAGCGGCAGTACTTC. Protein product: CASSPDRVSYERQYF.

This clonotype was detected a few times. The chain joins TRBV7-9 to TRBJ2-5, with a tentative D call TRBD2 (6 bases). The CDR3 runs 13 residues. V was pared by 5 bases and J by 7 bases, with 14 bases between. The germline CDR1 and CDR2 sequences are SEHNR and FQNEAQ (reference sequence). The CDR3 DNA follows: TGTGCCAGCAGCCCCGAGGGAGGTGGGACCCAGTACTTC. This translates into CASSPEGGGTQYF.

CDR3: CASSPPGQGARGYTF. Here the CDR3 DNA reads TGTGCCAGCAGTCCGCCGGGACAGGGGGCGAGAGGCTACACCTTC. The V call is TRBV28, the J call TRBJ1-2; 12 bases align to TRBD1. Germline CDR1 is MDHEN and CDR2 is SYDVKM. V shed 5 bases and J 8 bases; nucleotides not matched to a gene: 9. The CDR3 is made up of 15 amino acids.

This clonotype was counted at least ten times. The chain joins TRBV11-2 to TRBJ2-7; no definite D call. V was shortened by 3 bases and J by 6 bases, with 6 bases between the two germline ends. Germline values: CDR1 SGHAT, CDR2 FQNNGV. The CDR3 loop spans 11 amino acids. CDR3 sequence reads: CASSLSFEQYF. The CDR3, as DNA: TGTGCCAGCAGCTTGAGTTTCGAGCAGTACTTC. Full variable domain (missing parts from reference TRBV11-2 and TRBJ2-7): EAGVAQSPRYKIIEKRQSVAFWCNPISGHATLYWYQQILGQGPKLLIQFQNNGVVDDSQLPKDRFSAERLKGVDSTLKIQPAKLEDSAVYLCASSLSFEQYFGPGTRLTVT.

This clonotype was picked up a small number of times. The chain recombines TRBV20-1 with TRBJ1-1; the D is unclear. V gave up 3 bases and J gave up 1 base, with 6 bases separating them. Germline CDR1 DFQATT, CDR2 SNEGSKA (reference sequence). There are 12 residues in the CDR3. CDR3 DNA: TGCAGTGCTAGGACCACGAACACTGAAGCTTTCTTT. Its protein is CSARTTNTEAFF.

Of note for this clonotype: Since a much larger clone is just one base distant, this may be a read error. This chain connects TRBV29-1 to TRBJ2-1; the D gene is possibly TRBD1 (6 bases). Per the germline V gene, CDR1 is SQVTM and CDR2 is ANQGSEA. V was trimmed by 7 bases and J by 1 base, leaving 11 bases between them. CDR3 size: 13 residues. CDR3 coding DNA: TGCAGCGCTAGGACAGATTCCTACAATGAGCAGTTCTTC. Amino acids: CSARTDSYNEQFF.

This clonotype was found once. CDR3 loop: CASSRYQETQYF. DNA of the CDR3: TGTGCCAGCAGCCGTTACCAAGAGACCCAGTACTTC. The chain joins TRBV7-6 to TRBJ2-5; D remains unclear. Germline V lookup: CDR1 SGHVS, CDR2 FNYEAQ. V was clipped by 5 bases and J by 0 bases, with 4 bases between them. The CDR3 has 12 amino acids.

This chain links TRBV19 with TRBJ1-1; D is possibly TRBD1 (6 bases). Germline CDR1 and CDR2: LNHDA and SQIVND (reference sequence). The ends were cut back, 6 bases at V and 4 bases at J, with 18 bases in the middle. The CDR3 extends over 15 amino acids. The CDR3 loop is CASRDWTDFSTEAFF. The CDR3 DNA sequence: TGTGCCAGTAGGGATTGGACAGATTTCAGCACTGAAGCTTTCTTT.

This clonotype was found many times. CDR3 sequence (DNA): TGCAGCGTCCGGGTCCTCTCCTACGAGCAGTACTTC. It encodes CSVRVLSYEQYF. The V and J genes are TRBV29-1 and TRBJ2-7; D not resolved. The length of the CDR3 is 12 residues. Germline lookup yields CDR1 SQVTM and CDR2 ANQGSEA. V lost 6 bases and J lost 0, with 9 bases in between.

To note about this clonotype: A single base separates this from a much larger clone, so it may be a read error. The chain is built from TRBV10-3 and TRBJ1-1, with 8 bases aligning to TRBD1. This CDR3 comprises 13 residues. V gave up 8 bases and J gave up 3 bases; unmatched junction bases: 5. The V gene's germline CDR1 is ENHRY and CDR2 SYGVKD. In DNA, the CDR3 is TGTGCCATCGGCAGGGGGCAATACACTGAAGCTTTCTTT. Its translation is CAIGRGQYTEAFF.

This clonotype has just a few counts. The rearrangement links TRBV29-1 to TRBJ2-2; tentative D call: TRBD1 (6 bases). Between the trimmed V and J ends, which lost 7 bases and 5 bases, there was a span of 11 bases. There are 12 residues in the CDR3. Germline V gene sequence: CDR1 SQVTM, CDR2 ANQGSEA. The DNA of the CDR3 is TGCAGCGGGCGCAGGGGAACCGGGGAGCTGTTTTTT. Its protein is CSGRRGTGELFF.

The sample holds many counts of this clonotype. The rearrangement joins TRBV7-6 to TRBJ1-2; 9 bases line up with TRBD1. This CDR3 spans 15 amino acids. The ends lost 4 bases at V and 5 bases at J; junction bases unmatched: 8. CDR1 and CDR2 (germline): SGHVS, FNYEAQ. Here the CDR3 reads CASSSPDRGTYGYTF. CDR3 coding DNA: TGTGCCAGCAGCTCACCAGACAGGGGGACTTATGGCTACACCTTC.

This clonotype has a handful of counts. The V gene is TRBV18, the J gene TRBJ2-1; 8 positions agree with TRBD2. This CDR3 spans 15 amino acids. The V segment lost 1 base and the J segment 6 bases; nucleotides outside the gene matches: 5. CDR1 KGHSH and CDR2 LQKENI come from the germline V gene. CDR3 DNA: TGTGCCAGCTCACCACTAGCGGGAAGCTTCAATGAGCAGTTCTTC. Translated, it gives CASSPLAGSFNEQFF. Based on the CDR3 plus reference TRBV18 and TRBJ2-1, the full variable domain is NAGVMQNPRHLVRRRGQEARLRCSPMKGHSHVYWYRQLPEEGLKFMVYLQKENIIDESGMPKERFSAEFPKEGPSILRIQQVVRGDSAAYFCASSPLAGSFNEQFFGPGTRLTVL.

This clonotype was found many times. The V gene is TRBV29-1, the J gene TRBJ2-3; no clear D gene. CDR3 length: 13 amino acids. From germline, CDR1 is SQVTM and CDR2 ANQGSEA. V was shortened by 3 bases and J by 6 bases, with 13 bases between the two germline ends. In DNA, the CDR3 is TGCAGCGTTGAGGAGCCAATCGGGGATACGCAGTATTTT. This gives the protein CSVEEPIGDTQYF.